This entry describes one T cell receptor (beta chain). This record belongs to a study of blood T cell repertoires in COVID-19. On the study more broadly: PBMCs, B-cell-depleted T cells, or T cells provided the cDNA or gDNA that made up the material.

In the original processing: Quantification of nucleated cells was approximated via reference gene primer amplification. Profiled with immunoSEQ multiplex PCR; TCRdb holds only in-frame clones, not every one. That table supplies the V and J calls and clone size; D and trimming were determined from the DNA. The repertoire has roughly 260,000 clones, roughly four fifths of them found once; the top ten carry around 5%. Sequenced sample: peripheral blood. The TCR sequence derives from a woman in her 70s with acute or convalescent COVID-19.

DNA for the CDR3: TGTGCCAGCAGCTCTCAGATTGGAAACACCATATATTTT. It yields the protein CASSSQIGNTIYF. The rearrangement joins TRBV7-2 to TRBJ1-3; no definite D call. The CDR3 has 13 amino acids. With 4 bases removed from V and 3 bases from J, the gap between germline ends came to 7 bases. The germline CDR1 and CDR2 sequences are SGHTA and FQGNSA.